This T cell receptor (beta chain) was obtained from a study of T cells in Graves' hyperthyroidism and ophthalmopathy. The study's findings and limits: Most expanded thyroid clonotypes above 0.001 also appeared in blood.

The V gene's germline CDR1 is LGHNA and CDR2 YNFKEQ. This CDR3 comprises 14 residues. Trimming shortened V by 2 bases and J by 1 base, and 8 bases separated the two germline ends. This clonotype was picked up many times. Its antigen is not identified. Sampled blood dates from first hyperthyroidism diagnosis, and it precedes any ophthalmopathy symptoms. TCR beta CDR3 sequences were amplified from RNA transcripts. TCR CDR3 underwent first-round RT-PCR with the HTBI primer set. Using its own MiXCR run on the multiplex PCR reads, TCRdb lists one record per CDR3 protein. The sample lists tens of thousands of distinct CDR3 sequences, 40% to 55% seen once, with about 6.2% in the top ten.

The sample comprised blood. The TCR was taken from a woman aged 45 to 65 with Graves' hyperthyroidism that later progressed to Graves' ophthalmopathy. The V gene is TRBV4-2, the J gene TRBJ2-5; no clear D. Here the CDR3 reads CASSQSERQETQYF. The CDR3 DNA reads TGTGCCAGCAGCCAATCGGAGCGCCAAGAGACCCAGTACTTC.